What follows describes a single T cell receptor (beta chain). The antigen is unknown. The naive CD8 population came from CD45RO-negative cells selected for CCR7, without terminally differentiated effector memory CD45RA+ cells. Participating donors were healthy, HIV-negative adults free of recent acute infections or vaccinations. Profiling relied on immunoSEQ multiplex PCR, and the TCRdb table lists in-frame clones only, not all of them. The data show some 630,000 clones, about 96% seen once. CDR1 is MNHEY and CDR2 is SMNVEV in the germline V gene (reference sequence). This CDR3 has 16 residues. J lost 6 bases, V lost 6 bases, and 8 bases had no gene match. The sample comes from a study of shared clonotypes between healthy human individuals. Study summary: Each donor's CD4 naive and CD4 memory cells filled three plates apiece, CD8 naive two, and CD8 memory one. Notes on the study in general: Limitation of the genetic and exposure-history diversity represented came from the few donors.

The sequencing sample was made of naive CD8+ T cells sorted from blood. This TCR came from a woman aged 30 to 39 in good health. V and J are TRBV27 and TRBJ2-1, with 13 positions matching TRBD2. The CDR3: CASSPLLAGGSNEQFF. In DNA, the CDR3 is TGTGCCAGCAGCCCTTTACTAGCGGGAGGGTCCAATGAGCAGTTCTTC.